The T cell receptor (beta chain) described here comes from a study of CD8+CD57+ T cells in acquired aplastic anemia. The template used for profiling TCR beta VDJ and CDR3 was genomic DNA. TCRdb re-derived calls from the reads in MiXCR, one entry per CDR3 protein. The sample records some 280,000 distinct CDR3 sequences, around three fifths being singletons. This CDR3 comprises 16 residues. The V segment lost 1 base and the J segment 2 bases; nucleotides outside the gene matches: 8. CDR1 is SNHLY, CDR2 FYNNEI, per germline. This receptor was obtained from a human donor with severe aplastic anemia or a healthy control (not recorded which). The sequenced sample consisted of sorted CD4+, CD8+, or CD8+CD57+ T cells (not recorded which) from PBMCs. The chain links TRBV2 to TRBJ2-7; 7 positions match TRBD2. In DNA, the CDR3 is TGTGCCAGCAGTGAAGGGGGGAGGGAGTCACCCTACGAGCAGTACTTC. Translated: CASSEGGRESPYEQYF.